This T cell receptor beta chain was found in a study of blood T cell repertoires in COVID-19. Study context: The origin of the acute and convalescent COVID-19 samples was the United States, Italy and Spain. T cells, B-cell-depleted T cells, or PBMCs provided the cDNA or gDNA that served as material.

Per the original methods: Estimation of nucleated cell counts was performed using reference gene primer amplification. The table came from immunoSEQ multiplex PCR; TCRdb's copy has only in-frame clones and leaves some out. V and J calls and clone size are given by that table; D and trimming were obtained from the DNA. The repertoire holds under 250,000 clones, with 84% as singletons. Sequenced input: peripheral blood. The TCR comes from a woman aged 55-69 years who had recovered from COVID-19.

The CDR3 sequence: CASSYNPGTNQPQHF. The CDR3 DNA sequence: TGTGCCAGCAGCTACAACCCGGGAACTAATCAGCCCCAGCATTTT. The rearrangement joins TRBV5-4 to TRBJ1-5, with D hard to call. With 3 bases removed from V and 4 bases from J, the gap between germline ends came to 14 bases. Germline V gene sequence: CDR1 SGHNT, CDR2 YYREEE (reference sequence). The CDR3 extends over 15 amino acids.